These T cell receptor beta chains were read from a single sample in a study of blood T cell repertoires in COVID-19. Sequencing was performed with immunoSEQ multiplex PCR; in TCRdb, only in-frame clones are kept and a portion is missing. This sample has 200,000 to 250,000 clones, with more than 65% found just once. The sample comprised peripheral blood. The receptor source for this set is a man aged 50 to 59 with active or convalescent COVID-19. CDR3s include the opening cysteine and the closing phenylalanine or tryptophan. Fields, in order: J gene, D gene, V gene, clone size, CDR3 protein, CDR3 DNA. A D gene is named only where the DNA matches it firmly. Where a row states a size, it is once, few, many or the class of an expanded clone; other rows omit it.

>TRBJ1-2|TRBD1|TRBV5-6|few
CASSGGTGGYGYTF
TGTGCCAGCAGCGGAGGAACAGGGGGCTATGGCTACACCTTC
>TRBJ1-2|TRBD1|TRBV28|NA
CASSIRDRYGYTF
TGTGCCAGCAGTATCCGGGACAGGTATGGCTACACCTTC
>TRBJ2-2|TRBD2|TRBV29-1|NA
CSVAGLAGGNTGELFF
TGCAGCGTTGCCGGACTAGCGGGGGGGAACACCGGGGAGCTGTTTTTT
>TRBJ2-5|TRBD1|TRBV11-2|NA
CASTLGTGGVETQYF
TGTGCCAGCACCCTGGGGACAGGAGGCGTGGAGACCCAGTACTTC
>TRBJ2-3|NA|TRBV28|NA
CASSLELREADTQYF
TGTGCCAGCAGTTTAGAGTTGCGGGAAGCAGATACGCAGTATTTT
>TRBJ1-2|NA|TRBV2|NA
CATGIGSSGYTF
TGTGCCACCGGCATCGGGAGTAGTGGCTACACCTTC
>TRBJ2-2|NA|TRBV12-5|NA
CASGLVRGGYGELFF
TGTGCTAGTGGTTTGGTTCGCGGAGGATACGGGGAGCTGTTTTTT
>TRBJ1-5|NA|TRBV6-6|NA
CASSYVQGDQPQHF
TGTGCCAGCAGTTATGTACAGGGTGATCAGCCCCAGCATTTT
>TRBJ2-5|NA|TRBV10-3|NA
CAIGQSQETQYF
TGTGCCATCGGACAGAGCCAAGAGACCCAGTACTTC
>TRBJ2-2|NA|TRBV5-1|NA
CASSSRTTNTGELFF
TGCGCCAGCAGCTCAAGGACAACGAACACCGGGGAGCTGTTTTTT
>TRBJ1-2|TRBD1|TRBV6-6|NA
CASSYFPTGGYGYTF
TGTGCCAGCAGTTACTTCCCTACAGGGGGCTATGGCTACACCTTC
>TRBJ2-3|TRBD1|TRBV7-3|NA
CASRESRDSVPDTQYF
TGTGCCAGCAGAGAGAGCCGGGACAGCGTACCAGATACGCAGTATTTT
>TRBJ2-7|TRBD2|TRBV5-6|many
CASSSYPAGGFAEQYF
TGTGCCAGCAGCTCTTATCCAGCGGGAGGGTTCGCCGAGCAGTACTTC
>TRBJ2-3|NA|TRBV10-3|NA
CAISASAVSGETDTQYF
TGTGCCATCAGTGCCTCCGCCGTTAGCGGTGAGACAGATACGCAGTATTTT
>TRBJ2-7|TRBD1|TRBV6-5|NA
CASSPWTGTYEQYF
TGTGCCAGCAGTCCGTGGACAGGGACCTACGAGCAGTACTTC
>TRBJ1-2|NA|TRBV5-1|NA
CASSVTGDNYGYTF
TGCGCCAGCAGCGTCACAGGAGACAACTATGGCTACACCTTC
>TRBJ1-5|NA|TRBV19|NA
CASSNAGLEPQHF
TGTGCCAGTAGTAACGCAGGGTTGGAGCCCCAGCATTTT
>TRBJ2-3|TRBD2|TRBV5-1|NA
CASSVTSGTDTQYF
TGCGCCAGCAGCGTGACTAGCGGCACAGATACGCAGTATTTT
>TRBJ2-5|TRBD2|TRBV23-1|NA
CASSLHWGLAEVVELEETQYF
TGCGCCAGCAGTCTTCACTGGGGACTAGCGGAAGTTGTGGAGCTTGAAGAGACCCAGTACTTC
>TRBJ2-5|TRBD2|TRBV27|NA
CASSRLAGGGETQYF
TGTGCCAGCAGTCGACTAGCGGGAGGCGGGGAGACCCAGTACTTC
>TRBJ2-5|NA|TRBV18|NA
CASSPNRIQETQYF
TGTGCCAGCTCACCAAACAGGATCCAAGAGACCCAGTACTTC
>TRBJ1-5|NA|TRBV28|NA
CASGAGNQPQHF
TGTGCCAGCGGGGCCGGGAATCAGCCCCAGCATTTT
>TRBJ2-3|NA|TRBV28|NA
CASSLFGGKGPDTQYF
TGTGCCAGCAGTTTATTTGGGGGGAAGGGGCCAGATACGCAGTATTTT
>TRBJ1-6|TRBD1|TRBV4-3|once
CASSQVAGTGNSPLHF
TGCGCCAGCAGCCAAGTAGCCGGGACAGGGAATTCACCCCTCCACTTT
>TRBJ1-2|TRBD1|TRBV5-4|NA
CASSLGVGTGVNYGYTF
TGTGCCAGCAGCTTGGGCGTAGGTACAGGGGTGAACTATGGCTACACCTTC
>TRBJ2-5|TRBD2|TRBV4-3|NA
CASSQVGVTSVETQYF
TGCGCCAGCAGCCAAGTAGGGGTGACTAGCGTGGAGACCCAGTACTTC
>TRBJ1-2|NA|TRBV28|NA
CASSSTDTNNYGYTF
TGTGCCAGCAGTTCTACAGACACAAACAACTATGGCTACACCTTC
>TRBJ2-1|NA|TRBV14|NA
CASTKAGGSYNEQFF
TGTGCCAGCACGAAGGCAGGGGGGTCCTACAATGAGCAGTTCTTC
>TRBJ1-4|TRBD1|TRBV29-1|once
CSVWRGPREKLFF
TGCAGCGTTTGGAGGGGGCCCCGTGAAAAACTGTTTTTT
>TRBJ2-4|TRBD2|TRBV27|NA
CASRGVSGKNIQYF
TGTGCCAGCCGGGGGGTGTCGGGCAAAAACATTCAGTACTTC
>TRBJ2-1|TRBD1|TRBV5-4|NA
CASSPGQSTSYNEQFF
TGTGCCAGCAGCCCGGGACAGTCTACTTCCTACAATGAGCAGTTCTTC
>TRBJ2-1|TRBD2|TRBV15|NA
CATSLWLAGGYSYNEQFF
TGTGCCACCAGCCTGTGGCTAGCGGGAGGGTACTCCTACAATGAGCAGTTCTTC
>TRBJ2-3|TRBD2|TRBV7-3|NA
CASSIREGYTDTQYF
TGTGCCAGCAGTATCAGGGAGGGGTACACAGATACGCAGTATTTT
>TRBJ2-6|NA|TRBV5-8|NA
CASNPNGAGARSGANVLTF
TGTGCCAGCAACCCTAACGGGGCAGGGGCGAGATCTGGGGCCAACGTCCTGACTTTC
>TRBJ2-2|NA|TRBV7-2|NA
CASSTRTMTGELFF
TGTGCCAGCAGCACCCGCACTATGACCGGGGAGCTGTTTTTT
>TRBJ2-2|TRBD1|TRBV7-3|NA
CASSQTGEAGELFF
TGTGCCAGCAGCCAGACAGGGGAAGCCGGGGAGCTGTTTTTT
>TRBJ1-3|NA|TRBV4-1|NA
CASSQGRNTIYF
TGCGCCAGCAGCCAAGGGCGAAACACCATATATTTT
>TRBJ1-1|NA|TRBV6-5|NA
CASSYSGTVPTEAFF
TGTGCCAGCAGTTACTCCGGGACTGTTCCCACTGAAGCTTTCTTT
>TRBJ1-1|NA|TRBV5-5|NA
CASSLHFGAPNTEAFF
TGTGCCAGCAGCTTGCATTTTGGGGCGCCGAACACTGAAGCTTTCTTT
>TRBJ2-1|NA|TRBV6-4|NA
CASSDSGLNTYNEQFF
TGTGCCAGCAGTGACTCGGGACTTAACACCTACAATGAGCAGTTCTTC
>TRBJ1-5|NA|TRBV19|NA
CASNYGAGRAQHF
TGTGCCAGTAACTATGGGGCAGGTCGGGCCCAGCATTTT
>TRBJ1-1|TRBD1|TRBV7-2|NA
CASSQGQTSNTEAFF
TGTGCCAGCAGCCAGGGACAGACCTCCAACACTGAAGCTTTCTTT
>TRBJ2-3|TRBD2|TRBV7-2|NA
CASSLRPSGGGGTDTQYF
TGTGCCAGCAGCTTAAGGCCTAGCGGGGGTGGGGGCACAGATACGCAGTATTTT
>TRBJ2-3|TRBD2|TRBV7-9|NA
CASSLLAEGTDTQYF
TGTGCCAGCAGCTTACTAGCGGAAGGCACAGATACGCAGTATTTT
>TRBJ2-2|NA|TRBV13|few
CASSLGTANTGELFF
TGTGCCAGCAGCTTAGGGACAGCGAACACCGGGGAGCTGTTTTTT
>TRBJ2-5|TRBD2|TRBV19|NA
CASSRAGGPGETQYF
TGTGCCAGTAGTAGAGCGGGGGGGCCGGGAGAGACCCAGTACTTC
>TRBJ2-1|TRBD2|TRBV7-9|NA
CASSSLAGDYNEQFF
TGTGCCAGCAGCTCACTAGCGGGGGACTACAATGAGCAGTTCTTC
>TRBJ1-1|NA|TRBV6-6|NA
CASKQGSVAQLFF
TGTGCCAGCAAGCAAGGGAGCGTTGCCCAGTTGTTTTTT
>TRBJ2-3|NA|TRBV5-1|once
CASSQIPGFTDTQYF
TGCGCCAGCAGCCAGATACCCGGGTTCACAGATACGCAGTATTTT
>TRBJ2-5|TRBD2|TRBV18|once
CASSSTSGTTRGETQYF
TGTGCCAGCTCATCGACTAGCGGGACTACTCGCGGGGAGACCCAGTACTTC
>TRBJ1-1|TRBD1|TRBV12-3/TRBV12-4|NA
CASSSQGGREAFF
TGTGCCAGCAGTTCCCAGGGGGGACGAGAAGCTTTCTTT
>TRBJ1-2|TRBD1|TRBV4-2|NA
CASSRTGDGYTF
TGTGCCAGCAGCCGTACAGGGGATGGCTACACCTTC
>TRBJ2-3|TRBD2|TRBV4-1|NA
CASSQESGRAGDRTDTQYF
TGCGCCAGCAGCCAAGAGAGCGGGAGGGCCGGGGATCGCACAGATACGCAGTATTTT
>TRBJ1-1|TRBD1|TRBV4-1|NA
CASSQLQGVNTEAFF
TGCGCCAGCAGCCAACTACAGGGGGTGAACACTGAAGCTTTCTTT
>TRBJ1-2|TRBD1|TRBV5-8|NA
CASSLERGQDLYGYTF
TGTGCCAGCAGCTTGGAGCGAGGACAGGACCTCTATGGCTACACCTTC
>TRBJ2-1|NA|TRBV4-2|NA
CASSQRLGGEQFF
TGTGCCAGCAGCCAACGCCTGGGGGGTGAGCAGTTCTTC
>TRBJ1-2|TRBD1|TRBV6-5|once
CASSWGQFYGYTF
TGTGCCAGCAGTTGGGGACAGTTCTATGGCTACACCTTC
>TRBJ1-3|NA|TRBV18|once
CASSPLAVSGNTIYF
TGTGCCAGCTCACCACTTGCGGTCTCTGGAAACACCATATATTTT
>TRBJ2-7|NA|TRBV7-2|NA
CASSFSATGFYEQYF
TGTGCCAGCAGCTTCTCTGCCACGGGGTTTTACGAGCAGTACTTC
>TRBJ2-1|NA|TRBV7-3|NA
CASSLIGSGEQFF
TGTGCCAGCAGCTTAATTGGTAGCGGTGAGCAGTTCTTC